One and the same sample provided the 31 T cell receptor beta chains below, sequenced in a study of PD-L1 blockade in urothelial cancer. The data were produced by immunoSEQ multiplex PCR, yet TCRdb's version contains in-frame clones alone and is incomplete. Of under 20,000 clones listed, around 90% are singletons. This specimen was PBMCs, taken around atezolizumab (anti-PD-L1) treatment. The receptors were sampled from a man aged 45-65 years with urothelial cancer.

The chain uses TRBV5-1 and TRBJ2-1; the match to TRBD2 covers 10 bases. CDR3 size: 15 residues. The J segment lost 6 bases and the V segment lost 2 bases, leaving 5 bases of the junction unmatched. The germline V gene has CDR1 SGHRS and CDR2 YFSETQ. Written as DNA, the CDR3 is TGCGCCAGCAGCTTACTAGCGGGACCAGTCAATGAGCAGTTCTTC. This sequence encodes CASSLLAGPVNEQFF.

The rearrangement links TRBV11-3 to TRBJ2-1, with D possibly TRBD2 on 6 matching bases. This CDR3 region has 13 residues. V dropped 3 bases and J dropped 9 bases, with 12 bases sitting between them. Germline loops: CDR1 SGHNT, CDR2 YENEEA. CDR3 amino acids: CASSFSGAGEQFF. The CDR3 nucleotides are TGTGCCAGCAGCTTCTCGGGAGCGGGTGAGCAGTTCTTC.

The J gene is TRBJ2-6, the V gene TRBV9, with 8 bases matching TRBD2. From germline, CDR1 is SGDLS and CDR2 YYNGEE. V dropped 1 base and J dropped 0; count of bases not matched to a gene: 12. The CDR3 covers 20 residues. The CDR3 region is CASSVYSGLASPSGANVLTF. The CDR3 bases are TGTGCCAGCAGCGTATACTCCGGACTAGCTTCTCCCTCTGGGGCCAACGTCCTGACTTTC.

The V call is TRBV4-1, the J call TRBJ1-2; TRBD1 is a possible D gene (6 bases). Trimming stripped 0 bases from V and 7 bases from J, with 12 bases between. The CDR3 is made up of 14 amino acids. Per germline, CDR1 MGHRA and CDR2 YSYEKL. The DNA of the CDR3 is TGCGCCAGCAGCCAAGAGGGCAGGGGAGTTGGCTACACCTTC. Translated: CASSQEGRGVGYTF.

The chain combines TRBV19 with TRBJ1-1; the D gene is possibly TRBD1 (5 bases). The CDR3 has 13 residues. Germline V gene lookup returns CDR1 LNHDA and CDR2 SQIVND (reference sequence). Trimming left V 0 bases short and J 3 bases short, with 5 bases between. The CDR3, as DNA: TGTGCCAGTAGTATAGACAGGGACACTGAAGCTTTCTTT. Protein sequence: CASSIDRDTEAFF.

CDR3 sequence: CASTPPSRGAGYTF. The DNA for the CDR3 is TGTGCCAGCACCCCCCCCTCCAGGGGCGCTGGCTACACCTTC. This sequence joins TRBV28 and TRBJ1-2; a possible D gene is TRBD1 (6 bases). There are 14 residues in the CDR3. Germline V CDR1 and CDR2: MDHEN, SYDVKM. The germline V and J ends were trimmed by 7 bases and 7 bases, with 19 bases remaining between them.

This chain links TRBV19 with TRBJ2-2, with 8 bases fitting TRBD2. This CDR3 region has 17 residues. CDR1 is LNHDA, CDR2 SQIVND, per germline (reference sequence). V lost 5 bases and J lost 0; bases outside the gene matches: 8. CDR3 bases: TGTGCCAGTAGTTGGACTAGCCGGGTGTCGAACACCGGGGAGCTGTTTTTT. Its protein is CASSWTSRVSNTGELFF.

The chain recombines TRBV7-2 with TRBJ2-7; a weak D match, TRBD2 (5 bases). The CDR3 has 14 amino acids. Per germline, CDR1 SGHTA and CDR2 FQGNSA. Trimming shortened V by 5 bases and J by 7 bases, and 18 bases separated the two germline ends. The CDR3 reads CASSQSGISGEQYF. The CDR3 nucleotides read TGTGCCAGCAGCCAGTCGGGGATTTCGGGGGAGCAGTACTTC.

V is TRBV7-3 and J is TRBJ2-4, with D hard to call. The CDR3 runs 14 residues. Looked up from germline, CDR1 is SGHTA and CDR2 is FQGTGA. Trimming took off 10 bases at V and 0 bases at J, with 13 bases between the two ends. In DNA, the CDR3 is TGTGCCACCTCTCACAGAGTAGCCAAAAACATTCAGTACTTC. Translation gives CATSHRVAKNIQYF.

The chain carries TRBV28 and TRBJ2-1, with 9 bases identical to TRBD2. Germline V gene data show CDR1 as MDHEN and CDR2 as SYDVKM. V lost 6 bases to trimming and J lost 8 bases; unmatched junction nucleotides: 11. This CDR3 is 15 amino acids long. CDR3 sequence reads: CASSISGSKFYEQFF. The CDR3 DNA sequence: TGTGCCAGCAGCATTAGCGGGAGTAAGTTTTATGAGCAGTTCTTC.

To note about this clone: At one of its ends the junction is not consistent with the germline gene, which may arise from a read error. The genes are TRBV7-3 and TRBJ2-1; the D gene is possibly TRBD1 (6 bases). The CDR3 is 14 residues long. Germline CDR1 is SGHTA and CDR2 is FQGTGA. The CDR3 reads CASSPRGGYSEQFF. CDR3 DNA sequence: TGTGCCAGCAGCCCGAGAGGGGGTTACAGTGAGCAGTTCTTC.

This chain connects TRBV11-3 to TRBJ2-2; D perhaps matches TRBD1 (5 bases). CDR3 length: 17 amino acids. V shed 4 bases and J shed 4 bases, with 19 bases lying between them. Germline loops: CDR1 SGHNT, CDR2 YENEEA. The CDR3 DNA reads TGTGCCAGCAGCTCACCCCCCGGCGCAGGGCCCACCGGGGAGCTGTTTTTT. Amino acids: CASSSPPGAGPTGELFF.

This clone was seen only a few times. CDR3 sequence reads: CASSDGWPYNEQFF. The CDR3 DNA reads TGTGCCAGCAGTGACGGGTGGCCCTACAATGAGCAGTTCTTC. The chain couples TRBV6-1 to TRBJ2-1, with unresolved D. The CDR3 sequence is 14 residues long. Germline V CDR1 and CDR2: MNHNS, SASEGT. Trimming stripped 3 bases from V and 2 bases from J, with 8 bases between.

The chain combines TRBV25-1 with TRBJ2-7; 7 bases are a match to TRBD1. CDR1 MGHDK and CDR2 SYGVNS come from the germline V gene. The CDR3 loop spans 14 amino acids. V shed 5 bases and J 3 bases; nucleotides not matched to a gene: 7. CDR3 DNA: TGTGCCAGCAGTCGGACAGGAGACCTCTACGAGCAGTACTTC. Its translation: CASSRTGDLYEQYF.

The chain is built from TRBV19 and TRBJ2-7; D possibly corresponds to TRBD1 (6 bases). Germline V gene lookup returns CDR1 LNHDA and CDR2 SQIVND (reference sequence). Deletions cut 1 base from V and 2 bases from J, with 9 bases between. The CDR3 is 14 residues long. CDR3 DNA: TGTGCCAGTAGTATAGCGGGACACACCTACGAGCAGTACTTC. Its translation: CASSIAGHTYEQYF. Drawing the rest from reference TRBV19 and TRBJ2-7, the complete variable domain is DGGITQSPKYLFRKEGQNVTLSCEQNLNHDAMYWYRQDPGQGLRLIYYSQIVNDFQKGDIAEGYSVSREKKESFPLTVTSAQKNPTAFYLCASSIAGHTYEQYFGPGTRLTVT.

J is TRBJ2-1 and V is TRBV29-1; D call uncertain. The CDR3 spans 14 residues. The V gene's germline CDR1 is SQVTM and CDR2 ANQGSEA. Trimming pared 3 bases from V and 0 bases from J, leaving 9 bases between. Here the CDR3 reads CSVDSSYSYNEQFF. In DNA form, the CDR3 reads TGCAGCGTTGACTCTTCCTACTCCTACAATGAGCAGTTCTTC.

The V gene is TRBV6-5, the J gene TRBJ2-7; D is possibly TRBD2 (6 bases). This CDR3 has 13 amino acids. Trimming took off 2 bases at V and 6 bases at J, with 11 bases between the two ends. Germline assignment: CDR1 MNHEY and CDR2 SVGAGI. The CDR3 region has the DNA TGTGCCAGCAGTTACAGGCGGGGACCCGAGCAGTACTTC. It is translated as CASSYRRGPEQYF.

V usage is TRBV7-8 and J usage is TRBJ1-1; D remains ambiguous. V dropped 1 base and J dropped 6 bases, with 15 bases sitting between them. CDR1 is SGHVS and CDR2 is FQNEAQ in the germline V gene. The CDR3 is made up of 15 amino acids. Here the CDR3 DNA reads TGTGCCAGCAGCTTAGAGAGGAGCAGTAGCTCTGAAGCTTTCTTT. Translation gives CASSLERSSSSEAFF.

The chain couples TRBV9 to TRBJ1-1; 12 bases map to TRBD1. The CDR3 runs 16 residues. Germline CDR1 is SGDLS and CDR2 is YYNGEE. V dropped 0 bases and J dropped 4; count of bases not matched to a gene: 4. The CDR3, as DNA: TGTGCCAGCAGCGTAGGGGACAGGGGGCGCGGCACTGAAGCTTTCTTT. Its protein is CASSVGDRGRGTEAFF.

This clone was found once. The V gene is TRBV7-2, the J gene TRBJ2-4, with D tentatively TRBD1 (7 bases). This CDR3 has 14 amino acids. CDR1 and CDR2 (germline): SGHTA, FQGNSA. Trimming removed 5 bases from V and 8 bases from J, with 16 bases in between. CDR3 loop: CASSPRQGGDIQYF. In nucleotides, the CDR3 is TGTGCCAGCAGCCCACGACAGGGCGGGGACATTCAGTACTTC.

The chain uses TRBV4-3 and TRBJ1-1; 9 bases map to TRBD1. Losses at the gene ends were 1 base for V and 4 bases for J; bases not matched to a gene: 10. CDR1 and CDR2 from the germline V gene are LGHNA and YSLEER. CDR3 length: 17 residues. In DNA, the CDR3 is TGCGCCAGCAGCCAAGGAGGGGGGACAGGGAGTGGCACTGAAGCTTTCTTT. Protein: CASSQGGGTGSGTEAFF.

CDR3 DNA sequence: TGTGCCAGCTCACCATCTTGGGGGGGGAGCACAGATACGCAGTATTTT. It yields the protein CASSPSWGGSTDTQYF. V usage is TRBV18 and J usage is TRBJ2-3; TRBD2 agrees at 7 bases. The CDR3 runs 16 residues. Germline V gene lookup returns CDR1 KGHSH and CDR2 LQKENI. Losses at the gene ends were 2 bases for V and 0 bases for J; bases not matched to a gene: 5.

This chain uses TRBV11-2 with TRBJ2-5, with a weak D call TRBD2 (6 bases). This CDR3 is built from 14 residues. V gave up 3 bases and J gave up 7 bases, with 15 bases separating them. In germline, CDR1 is SGHAT, CDR2 FQNNGV. The DNA of the CDR3 is TGTGCCAGCAGCTTGGAGGGCAGGGCGGTGACCCAGTACTTC. It translates to CASSLEGRAVTQYF.

This chain links TRBV10-3 with TRBJ2-2; a weak D match, TRBD2 (5 bases). In germline, CDR1 is ENHRY, CDR2 SYGVKD. Between the trimmed V and J ends, which lost 9 bases and 3 bases, there was a span of 17 bases. The CDR3 has 15 residues. The CDR3 DNA follows: TGTGCCATAAAAGGCGGACTCATAGACACCGGGGAGCTGTTTTTT. As protein: CAIKGGLIDTGELFF.

The chain is built from TRBV10-3 and TRBJ1-3, with 7 bases that match TRBD1. With 10 bases clipped from V and 3 bases from J, the junction kept 15 bases outside the gene matches. This CDR3 is 16 amino acids long. Germline CDR1 and CDR2: ENHRY and SYGVKD. The CDR3 region has the DNA TGTGCCACCGCAGACATGACAGGGAGAAGTGGAAACACCATATATTTT. Residues: CATADMTGRSGNTIYF.

This chain uses TRBV15 with TRBJ2-3; a possible D gene is TRBD2 (5 bases). There are 15 residues in the CDR3. Germline CDR1 LNHNV, CDR2 YYDKDF (reference sequence). Trimming removed 0 bases at V and 6 bases at J, with 13 bases between. CDR3: CATSREDLSSDTQYF. For the CDR3, the DNA is TGTGCCACCAGCAGAGAGGACTTGAGCAGTGATACGCAGTATTTT.

This clone has a handful of counts. Other DNA sequences in the sample encode the same CDR3. The chain combines TRBV30 with TRBJ1-2; no clear D. V shed 0 bases and J shed 2 bases, with 7 bases lying between them. The germline CDR1 and CDR2 sequences are GTSNPN and SVGIG (reference sequence). This CDR3 contains 13 residues. The DNA of the CDR3 is TGTGCCTGGAGTGTGGAGGCCAACTATGGCTACACCTTC. It codes for CAWSVEANYGYTF.

The chain carries TRBV19 and TRBJ2-7, with D unclear. The CDR3 extends over 15 amino acids. V lost 6 bases and J 0 bases, leaving 15 bases between the germline ends. CDR1 is LNHDA, CDR2 SQIVND, per germline (reference sequence). The CDR3 DNA is TGTGCCAGTAGGCCGTCGGCAGGATTCTCCTACGAGCAGTACTTC. Residues: CASRPSAGFSYEQYF.

CDR3 loop: CASSYLGTGGIGELFF. DNA of the CDR3: TGCGCCAGCAGCTATCTCGGGACAGGGGGGATCGGGGAGCTGTTTTTT. This rearrangement joins TRBV5-1 to TRBJ2-2; 11 nucleotides match TRBD1. V trimming: 3 bases; J trimming: 7 bases; junction bases outside the gene matches: 8. This CDR3 contains 16 residues. Germline CDR1 reads SGHRS; CDR2 reads YFSETQ.

This clone appeared once. V is TRBV9 and J is TRBJ2-5; TRBD1 is a possible D gene (6 bases). V was trimmed by 0 bases and J by 3 bases, leaving 6 bases between them. The germline V gene has CDR1 SGDLS and CDR2 YYNGEE. This CDR3 is built from 13 residues. The CDR3 sequence: CASSVGTEETQYF. Written as DNA, the CDR3 is TGTGCCAGCAGCGTAGGGACAGAAGAGACCCAGTACTTC. Supplemented by reference TRBV9 and TRBJ2-5, the full variable domain reads DSGVTQTPKHLITATGQRVTLRCSPRSGDLSVYWYQQSLDQGLQFLIQYYNGEERAKGNILERFSAQQFPDLHSELNLSSLELGDSALYFCASSVGTEETQYFGPGTRLLVL.

V is TRBV25-1 and J is TRBJ2-4; tentatively, D is TRBD1 (6 bases). The CDR3 spans 14 residues. CDR1 is MGHDK and CDR2 is SYGVNS in the germline V gene. Trimming left V 6 bases short and J 6 bases short, with 15 bases between. DNA of the CDR3: TGTGCCAGCAGCCCACAGGGATGGAGAAACATTCAGTACTTC. This codes for CASSPQGWRNIQYF.